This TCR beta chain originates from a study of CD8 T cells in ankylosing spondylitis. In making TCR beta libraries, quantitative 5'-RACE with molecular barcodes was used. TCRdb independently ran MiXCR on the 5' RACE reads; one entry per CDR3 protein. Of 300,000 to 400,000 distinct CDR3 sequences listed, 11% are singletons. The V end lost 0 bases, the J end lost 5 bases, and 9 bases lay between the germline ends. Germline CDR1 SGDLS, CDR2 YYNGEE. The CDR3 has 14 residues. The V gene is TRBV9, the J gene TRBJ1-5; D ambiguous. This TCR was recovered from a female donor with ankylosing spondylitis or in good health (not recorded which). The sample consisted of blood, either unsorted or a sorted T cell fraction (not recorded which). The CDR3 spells CASSVGVGDQPQHF. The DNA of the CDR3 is TGTGCCAGCAGCGTAGGTGTTGGGGATCAGCCCCAGCATTTT.